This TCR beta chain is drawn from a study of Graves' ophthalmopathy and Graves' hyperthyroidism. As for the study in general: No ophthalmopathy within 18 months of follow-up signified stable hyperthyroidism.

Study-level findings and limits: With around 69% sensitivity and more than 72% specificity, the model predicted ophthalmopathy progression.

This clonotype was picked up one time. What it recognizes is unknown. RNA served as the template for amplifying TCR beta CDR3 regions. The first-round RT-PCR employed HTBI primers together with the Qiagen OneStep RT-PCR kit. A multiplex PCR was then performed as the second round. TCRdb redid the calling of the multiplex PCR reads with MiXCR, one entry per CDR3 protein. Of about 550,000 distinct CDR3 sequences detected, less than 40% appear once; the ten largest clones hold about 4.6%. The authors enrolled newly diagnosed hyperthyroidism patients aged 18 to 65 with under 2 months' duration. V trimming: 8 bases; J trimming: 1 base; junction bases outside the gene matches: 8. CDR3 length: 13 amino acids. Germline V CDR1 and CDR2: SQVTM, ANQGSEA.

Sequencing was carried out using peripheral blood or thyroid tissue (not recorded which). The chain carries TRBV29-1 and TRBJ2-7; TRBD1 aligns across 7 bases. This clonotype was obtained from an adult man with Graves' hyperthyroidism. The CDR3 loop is CSLLGTASYEQYF. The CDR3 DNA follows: TGCAGCCTTCTCGGGACAGCATCCTACGAGCAGTACTTC.